Listed below are T cell receptor beta chains from one sample, sequenced in a study of regulatory T cells in long-lasting Graves disease. TCRdb independently ran MiXCR on the multiplex PCR reads; one entry per CDR3 protein. In the table there are around 300,000 distinct CDR3 sequences, 20% to 25% of which are singletons. The sequences come from peripheral blood mononuclear cells (PBMCs), collected when the disease was refractory, from a patient treated with antithyroid drugs. Every receptor here comes from a female donor with Graves disease. Both conserved end residues are part of each CDR3.

j_gene: TRBJ1-2
v_gene: TRBV25-1
CDR3aa: CASGSFYYGYTF

j_gene: TRBJ2-2
v_gene: TRBV5-1
CDR3aa: CASSFSTPGQGTGELFF

j_gene: TRBJ1-4
v_gene: TRBV20-1
CDR3aa: CSARGGLEEKLFF

j_gene: TRBJ1-4
v_gene: TRBV2
CDR3aa: CASRRTYNEKLFF

j_gene: TRBJ2-3
v_gene: TRBV20-1
CDR3aa: CSARNQTGLASTDTQYF

j_gene: TRBJ2-3
v_gene: TRBV7-9
CDR3aa: CASSLARDRFTDTQYF

j_gene: TRBJ2-2
v_gene: TRBV28
CDR3aa: CASSLIQNTGELFF

j_gene: TRBJ1-2
v_gene: TRBV3-1
CDR3aa: CASSQGEIYGYTF

j_gene: TRBJ2-7
v_gene: TRBV7-9
CDR3aa: CASSLAGLAGYEQYF

j_gene: TRBJ2-3
v_gene: TRBV3-1
CDR3aa: CASSRRLRDTQYF

j_gene: TRBJ1-5
v_gene: TRBV4-2
CDR3aa: CASSQDTLLAPQHF

j_gene: TRBJ2-5
v_gene: TRBV2
CDR3aa: CASSEVTGPQETQYF

j_gene: TRBJ2-7
v_gene: TRBV15
CDR3aa: CATSRAGGPYEQYF

j_gene: TRBJ2-7
v_gene: TRBV7-2
CDR3aa: CASSQAYEQYF

j_gene: TRBJ2-2
v_gene: TRBV9
CDR3aa: CASSVVVGGTGELFF

j_gene: TRBJ2-5
v_gene: TRBV9
CDR3aa: CASSRSGLYQETQYF

j_gene: TRBJ2-7
v_gene: TRBV5-1
CDR3aa: CASSAGTRNFYEQYF

j_gene: TRBJ1-4
v_gene: TRBV2
CDR3aa: CASNGQGSTNEKLFF

j_gene: TRBJ1-6
v_gene: TRBV28
CDR3aa: CASSSIGQGDSPLHF

j_gene: TRBJ1-1
v_gene: TRBV4-2
CDR3aa: CASSQDWGGEGGTEAFF

j_gene: TRBJ2-2
v_gene: TRBV30
CDR3aa: CACPETGSTGELFF

j_gene: TRBJ2-7
v_gene: TRBV28
CDR3aa: CASTQDGDGEQYF

j_gene: TRBJ2-2
v_gene: TRBV20-1
CDR3aa: CSAWSGRDTGELFF

j_gene: TRBJ2-3
v_gene: TRBV11-2
CDR3aa: CASSLGGTSTDTQYF

j_gene: TRBJ1-1
v_gene: TRBV6-1
CDR3aa: CASRTGLGTEAFF

j_gene: TRBJ2-2
v_gene: TRBV3-1
CDR3aa: CASSLLTGDTGELFF

j_gene: TRBJ1-5
v_gene: TRBV27
CDR3aa: CASRTRGTYEPQHF

j_gene: TRBJ2-7
v_gene: TRBV5-1
CDR3aa: CASRTGTGDTYEQYF

j_gene: TRBJ2-5
v_gene: TRBV7-9
CDR3aa: CASSDGLAGMWETQYF

j_gene: TRBJ2-3
v_gene: TRBV29-1
CDR3aa: CSGLGYGTDTQYF

j_gene: TRBJ1-1
v_gene: TRBV10-2
CDR3aa: CASSEMTHTEAFF

j_gene: TRBJ2-7
v_gene: TRBV10-3
CDR3aa: CAITPSSGATGEQYF

j_gene: TRBJ1-2
v_gene: TRBV5-1
CDR3aa: CASGSALAANYGYTF

j_gene: TRBJ1-3
v_gene: TRBV28
CDR3aa: CASSLGGGGNTIYF

j_gene: TRBJ2-2
v_gene: TRBV28
CDR3aa: CASSFPGLAGTGELFF

j_gene: TRBJ1-2
v_gene: TRBV20-1
CDR3aa: CSARGGHYGYTF

j_gene: TRBJ2-7
v_gene: TRBV4-1
CDR3aa: CASRRLAGGPGEQYF

j_gene: TRBJ1-1
v_gene: TRBV10-3
CDR3aa: CAISEEENTEAFF

j_gene: TRBJ1-1
v_gene: TRBV20-1
CDR3aa: CSARDARTGGMNTEAFF

j_gene: TRBJ2-1
v_gene: TRBV20-1
CDR3aa: CSARVGAGGSSYNEQFF

j_gene: TRBJ2-4
v_gene: TRBV20-1
CDR3aa: CSASVFGQLNIQYF